This TCR beta chain was retrieved from a study of sequential checkpoint blockade in melanoma (dated by TCRdb to between 2018 and 2021). Background for the entire study: Patients were randomized 1:1 to first-line nivolumab followed by ipilimumab (arm A) or ipilimumab followed by nivolumab (arm B). Maintenance nivolumab came after both trial sequences. What the research found in general, with its limitations: Validation of the response-prediction model combining TCR metrics and mutation burden is needed in larger, independent patient cohorts.

The immunoSEQ Assay was used to immunosequence TCRbeta CDR3 regions from genomic DNA. Prior to high-throughput sequencing, genomic DNA was amplified by bias-controlled multiplex PCR. The paper's data handling went like this. To quantify the absolute abundance of each unique TCRbeta CDR3 region, the sequences were collapsed and filtered. Clonality, defined as 1 minus Pielou's evenness, was calculated using only productive rearrangements. A previously published method was used to identify clones whose frequencies were significantly greater in on-treatment samples than in baseline samples. TCRdb provides this immuneACCESS table in a form limited to in-frame rearrangements. Some clones are lacking; in checked studies, under half of them reflect an unresolved V gene, and why the rest are absent is not known. That table furnishes V, J and clone size, whereas the DNA furnished D and trimming. Across this sample there are under 25,000 clones, with about 80% seen only once. Jointly, the top ten make up about 40% of the sample.

The intended sense of this specimen's treatment or condition label: randomized to nivolumab then ipilimumab (arm A) or the reverse (arm B). No trial patient had received prior DNA-damaging chemotherapy. Thawed PBMCs were sorted on a FACS Aria II flow cytometer to isolate live CD3+CD8+ cells negative for CD19 and CD56. The samples were obtained from melanoma patients enrolled in CheckMate 064, an open-label, randomized phase II trial testing sequential checkpoint blockade. Peripheral blood mononuclear cells were collected by leukapheresis, purified using Ficoll-Paque, and frozen in human serum containing about 11% DMSO. Right after sorting, the blood CD3+CD8+ cells were verified to be >95% pure, and DNA extraction followed. Of note for this clone: The target of this receptor is not known. Base qualities are not recorded, but no much larger clone differs from it by a single base.

The V and J ends are trimmed by 2 bases and 5 bases, leaving 12 bases between them. The germline V gene (reference sequence) specifies SEHNR as CDR1 and FQNEAQ as CDR2. The CDR3 runs 14 amino acids, cysteine and phenylalanine included. The DNA shown is the 42-base CDR3, in frame from base 1. Source: CD8+ T cells sorted from blood (inferred from file names), taken from a patient given nivolumab and ipilimumab in sequence. This sequence originates from a human donor with melanoma. The V gene is TRBV7-9 and the J gene is TRBJ1-1; the D gene lacks a confident call. CDR3 reads: CASSLLGSGTEAFF. The nucleotide sequence is TGTGCCAGCAGCTTACTGGGCTCTGGTACTGAAGCTTTCTTT.